The clone carrying this T cell receptor beta chain was counted a few times. Its antigen is not known. The sequenced template was cDNA made from the entire isolated RNA. Here immunoSEQ multiplex PCR was the method, and the copy in TCRdb shows in-frame clones only, minus some. The sample contains under 200,000 clones, under 13% of which appear only once. The sample is drawn from a study of beta chain features in type 1 diabetes. General study findings and limits: For Type 1 diabetes patients, all four CD4+ subsets carried TCRB CDR3s that were moderately but significantly shorter. Across patients, naive, central memory and Treg TCRB repertoires exhibited apparently greater similarity than was observed across healthy donors.

The length of the CDR3 is 12 residues. Germline CDR1 reads SGHRS; CDR2 reads YFSETQ. Losses at the gene ends were 4 bases for V and 11 bases for J; bases not matched to a gene: 8. One heparinised draw, averaging about 0.11 L, was taken per donor. This TCR was sampled from a man aged 30 to 39 with type 1 diabetes. The rearrangement joins TRBV5-1 to TRBJ1-1, with 7 nucleotides matching TRBD1. The sample was central memory CD4+ T cells from blood. The CDR3 DNA reads TGCGCCAGCAGCCTAAATGACAGGGATGCTTTCTTT. As protein: CASSLNDRDAFF.